This passage covers 19 T cell receptor beta chains from one sample sequenced in a study of shared clonotypes between healthy human individuals. Produced via immunoSEQ multiplex PCR; TCRdb's table is partial and in-frame only. In the table there are about 380,000 clones, approximately 96% of which are singletons. The specimen sequenced was memory CD8+ T cells sorted from blood. Subset of the sample: CD45RO+ cells pooled with CCR7-negative TemRA cells. The source is a man aged 25 to 40 in good health.

The count of this clone is one. The rearrangement joins TRBV7-9 to TRBJ2-2, with D tentatively TRBD1 (6 bases). V was cut by 2 bases and J by 0 bases, with 10 bases left in between. Germline V gives CDR1 SEHNR, CDR2 FQNEAQ (reference sequence). This CDR3 contains 16 residues. The CDR3 nucleotides are TGTGCCAGCAGCTTATTGCCAGGGGCGAACACCGGGGAGCTGTTTTTT. It codes for CASSLLPGANTGELFF. Variable domain in full (rest from reference TRBV7-9 and TRBJ2-2): DTGVSQNPRHKITKRGQNVTFRCDPISEHNRLYWYRQTLGQGPEFLTYFQNEAQLEKSRLLSDRFSAERPKGSFSTLEIQRTEQGDSAMYLCASSLLPGANTGELFFGEGSRLTVL.

The genes are TRBV4-1 and TRBJ2-5; no clear D. The CDR3 contains 13 residues. The V end lost 1 base, the J end lost 1 base, and 4 bases lay between the germline ends. Germline CDR1 MGHRA, CDR2 YSYEKL. CDR3 loop: CASSQGVQETQYF. The CDR3, as DNA: TGCGCCAGCAGCCAAGGGGTCCAAGAGACCCAGTACTTC.

The chain links TRBV28 to TRBJ1-2; TRBD1 agrees at 8 bases. The length of the CDR3 is 13 residues. V trimming: 11 bases; J trimming: 4 bases; junction bases outside the gene matches: 9. The germline CDR1 and CDR2 sequences are MDHEN and SYDVKM. The CDR3 loop is CALSPGGSYGYTF. CDR3 bases: TGTGCCTTAAGTCCAGGGGGCAGCTATGGCTACACCTTC.

The chain couples TRBV7-9 to TRBJ2-7; perhaps TRBD2 as D (6 bases). CDR3 size: 14 residues. Trimming stripped 2 bases from V and 1 base from J, with 9 bases between. CDR1 is SEHNR and CDR2 is FQNEAQ in the germline V gene (reference sequence). Written as DNA, the CDR3 is TGTGCCAGCAGCTTACTGGAGGGTTCCTACGAGCAGTACTTC. Translation gives CASSLLEGSYEQYF.

This clone was counted a single time. The chain employs TRBV28 and TRBJ2-7; 10 bases line up with TRBD1. V trimming: 4 bases; J trimming: 5 bases; junction bases outside the gene matches: 11. In germline, CDR1 is MDHEN, CDR2 SYDVKM. There are 16 residues in the CDR3. The CDR3 loop reads CASSSAYGTGDDEQYF. CDR3 coding DNA: TGTGCCAGCAGTTCAGCGTACGGGACAGGGGACGACGAGCAGTACTTC.

The rearrangement joins TRBV2 to TRBJ1-1; D may be TRBD1 (5 bases). Germline CDR1 and CDR2: SNHLY and FYNNEI. V was cut by 7 bases and J by 4 bases, with 7 bases left in between. The CDR3 covers 11 residues. The CDR3 nucleotides are TGTGCCAGCATTCAGGGCACTGAAGCTTTCTTT. As protein: CASIQGTEAFF.

The count of this clone is one. The chain couples TRBV7-2 to TRBJ2-2, with TRBD2 matching over 8 bases. After removal of 4 bases from V and 5 bases from J, the junction contained 6 bases not matched to a gene. The CDR3 covers 15 residues. Germline V CDR1 and CDR2: SGHTA, FQGNSA. This chain's CDR3 is CASSSRTGGTGELFF. Here the CDR3 DNA reads TGTGCCAGCAGCTCTCGAACGGGAGGGACCGGGGAGCTGTTTTTT.

The chain combines TRBV11-2 with TRBJ2-7; D possibly corresponds to TRBD2 (7 bases). This CDR3 is 18 amino acids long. The V gene lost 5 bases and the J gene lost 3 bases, with 26 bases spanning the gap. Germline V lookup: CDR1 SGHAT, CDR2 FQNNGV. The CDR3, as DNA: TGTGCCAGCAGCCCCCGCGGCGGCGGGAGAGGGGGGCACTACGAGCAGTACTTC. Residues: CASSPRGGGRGGHYEQYF.

This clone occurred once. This rearrangement joins TRBV28 to TRBJ2-4, with D perhaps matching TRBD1 (6 bases). V was pared by 4 bases and J by 9 bases, with 10 bases between. This CDR3 is built from 12 residues. Looked up from germline, CDR1 is MDHEN and CDR2 is SYDVKM. CDR3 coding DNA: TGTGCCAGCAGTTCACAGGGACCCATTCAGTACTTC. Translating gives CASSSQGPIQYF. Looking up the rest from reference TRBV28 and TRBJ2-4 gives the full variable domain: DVKVTQSSRYLVKRTGEKVFLECVQDMDHENMFWYRQDPGLGLRLIYFSYDVKMKEKGDIPEGYSVSREKKERFSLILESASTNQTSMYLCASSSQGPIQYFGAGTRLSVL.

This clone was observed a single time. This chain uses TRBV30 with TRBJ1-2, with a possible D match to TRBD1 (5 bases). Trimming took off 0 bases at V and 2 bases at J, with 7 bases between the two ends. The CDR3 length is 13 residues. CDR1 and CDR2 from the germline V gene are GTSNPN and SVGIG (reference sequence). CDR3 bases: TGTGCCTGGAGTGTGGCAGGGAACTATGGCTACACCTTC. Its protein product is CAWSVAGNYGYTF.

The V call is TRBV7-8, the J call TRBJ2-5; D might be TRBD2 (5 bases). The CDR3 runs 12 residues. Trimming took 6 bases from V and 5 from J, leaving 10 bases between them. CDR1 SGHVS and CDR2 FQNEAQ come from the germline V gene. The CDR3 sequence: CASRDPGETQYF. The CDR3 DNA reads as TGTGCCAGCAGAGACCCGGGGGAGACCCAGTACTTC.

The chain links TRBV6-6 to TRBJ2-2, with 8 bases lining up with TRBD2. V lost 6 bases and J lost 7; bases outside the gene matches: 7. Germline V lookup: CDR1 MNHNY, CDR2 SVGAGI (reference sequence). The CDR3 sequence is 14 residues long. The CDR3 nucleotides read TGTGCCAGCAGGCGAGCGGGAGACGGCGGGGAGCTGTTTTTT. Translation gives CASRRAGDGGELFF.

The chain couples TRBV27 to TRBJ2-7, with D perhaps assigned TRBD1 or TRBD2 (5 bases each). The CDR3 consists of 13 residues. Germline CDR1 and CDR2: MNHEY and SMNVEV (reference sequence). V lost 9 bases, J lost 0 bases, and 12 bases lay in between. The CDR3 is CASGTISSYEQYF. Here the CDR3 DNA reads TGTGCCAGTGGGACCATCAGCTCCTACGAGCAGTACTTC.

This sequence joins TRBV4-1 and TRBJ1-1; no firm D call. The CDR3 contains 15 residues. CDR1 and CDR2 from the germline V gene are MGHRA and YSYEKL. Trimming removed 3 bases from V and 8 bases from J, with 19 bases in between. The CDR3 region is CASSQLHGRFTEAFF. The DNA of the CDR3 is TGCGCCAGCAGCCAGCTTCACGGACGGTTCACCGAAGCTTTCTTT.

The chain employs TRBV5-4 and TRBJ2-1, with D uncertain. Germline assignment: CDR1 SGHNT and CDR2 YYREEE (reference sequence). The CDR3 is 15 amino acids. The germline V and J ends were trimmed by 0 bases and 3 bases, with 10 bases remaining between them. CDR3 amino acids: CASSLAGGFYNEQFF. DNA for the CDR3: TGTGCCAGCAGCTTGGCGGGTGGGTTCTACAATGAGCAGTTCTTC.

This chain uses TRBV9 with TRBJ2-7; a weak D match, TRBD1 (5 bases). CDR3 size: 13 residues. V lost 2 bases, J lost 1 base, and 7 bases lay in between. The germline CDR1 and CDR2 sequences are SGDLS and YYNGEE. CDR3 in DNA: TGTGCCAGCAGCGTCCCAGGGTCCTACGAGCAGTACTTC. This translates into CASSVPGSYEQYF.

This chain connects TRBV7-4 to TRBJ1-3, with D unresolved. Germline V gene sequence: CDR1 SGHVT, CDR2 SQSDAQ. This CDR3 spans 11 amino acids. V lost 1 base and J lost 7, with 2 bases in between. CDR3 nucleotide sequence: TGTGCCAGCAGCTTAGGCAACACCATATATTTT. This codes for CASSLGNTIYF.

The chain links TRBV5-3 to TRBJ2-5; 12 nucleotides match TRBD1. TRBV5-3 is sorted into the ORF group, with uncertain function. Losses at the gene ends were 4 bases for V and 6 bases for J; bases not matched to a gene: 16. The CDR3 loop spans 18 amino acids. The CDR3 spells CARSVGGQGASVGKTQYF. CDR3 in DNA: TGTGCCAGAAGCGTAGGGGGACAGGGGGCGAGTGTGGGAAAGACCCAGTACTTC.

A note on this clone: This CDR3 is also generated by other DNA sequences in the sample. The chain couples TRBV5-1 to TRBJ2-7, with D perhaps TRBD2 (5 bases). This CDR3 spans 14 amino acids. Germline V gene lookup returns CDR1 SGHRS and CDR2 YFSETQ. Deletions cut 0 bases from V and 2 bases from J, with 9 bases between. CDR3 nucleotide sequence: TGCGCCAGCAGCTTGGAAGGAGGTACCTACGAGCAGTACTTC. Protein product: CASSLEGGTYEQYF.